What follows describes a single T cell receptor beta chain. What it binds is unknown. The record originates from a study of Ad26.COV2.S vaccination and SARS-CoV-2 variants. Study-wide results and caveats: Spike-specific TCR breadth was greater in vaccine than placebo recipients.

Trimming took off 8 bases at V and 2 bases at J, with 15 bases between the two ends. CDR1 is SEHNR and CDR2 is FQNEAQ in the germline V gene (reference sequence). CDR3 size: 14 residues. Clones were read by immunoSEQ multiplex PCR, and TCRdb kept only the in-frame ones, dropping some. The repertoire consists of approximately 420,000 clones, with over 75% occurring once and the leading ten covering 3.6%. The treatment here: 19 received Ad26.COV2.S at low or high dose, single or two shots; roughly five received placebo; per-sample allocation not given. Specimen acquisition occurred on day 63 following the initial vaccine or placebo injection.

The V and J genes are TRBV7-9 and TRBJ1-1; a weak D match, TRBD1 (6 bases). The source of this sequence is a person between 18 and 59 years old who received the Ad26.COV2.S COVID-19 vaccine or a placebo. The source was peripheral blood, collected in a trial of Ad26.COV2.S vaccine versus placebo. The CDR3 protein is CASVSGVVNTEAFF. DNA for the CDR3: TGTGCCAGCGTTTCAGGGGTGGTTAACACTGAAGCTTTCTTT.